Shown below are 12 T cell receptor beta chains from a single sample sequenced in a study of vaccination effects on CD4 cells after COVID-19. Antigen specificity for these receptors is unknown. TCRdb's table, derived via immunoSEQ multiplex PCR, lists solely in-frame clones and lacks some. Seen here are nearly 50,000 clones, 65% to 75% observed once, and the top ten hold roughly 5.2%. It was after 10 days of culture that CD4+ T cells were isolated. PCR confirmed that the person was infected with SARS-CoV-2 between March and December 2020. Participants were vaccinated with two doses of either the BNT162b2 or mRNA-1273 vaccine. The sequences come from CD4+ T cells from PBMCs cultured without peptide, collected after COVID-19 vaccination. The receptors originated from a human donor who had a prior SARS-CoV-2 infection.

Notes on this clone: One junction end does not reproduce the germline sequence, and a read error may be involved. J is TRBJ2-2 and V is TRBV11-3; D ambiguous. The CDR3 is made up of 15 amino acids. CDR1 and CDR2 (germline): SGHNT, YENEEA. The CDR3 bases are TGTGCCAGCAGCTTAGGCCAGGCGAACTCCGGGGAGCTGTTTTTT. Amino acid sequence: CASSLGQANSGELFF.

CDR3: CASSLAMGQETQYF. CDR3 nucleotides: TGTGCCAGCAGCTTGGCTATGGGCCAAGAGACCCAGTACTTC. This chain connects TRBV5-4 to TRBJ2-5; D unclear. CDR1 and CDR2 from the germline V gene are SGHNT and YYREEE (reference sequence). CDR3 size: 14 residues. The V gene lost 0 bases and the J gene lost 1 base, with 7 bases spanning the gap.

The V gene is TRBV28, the J gene TRBJ1-6, with D uncertain. V lost 5 bases, J lost 0 bases, and 11 bases lay in between. Germline-derived CDR1 and CDR2 are MDHEN and SYDVKM. The CDR3 sequence is 16 residues long. The CDR3 sequence: CASSVAGSSYNSPLHF. The CDR3 DNA follows: TGTGCCAGCAGTGTCGCTGGGAGCTCCTATAATTCACCCCTCCACTTT.

This clone was observed a handful of times. The rearrangement links TRBV7-9 to TRBJ2-1; TRBD1 matches 11 bases. The trim removed 5 bases at V and 4 bases at J, leaving 4 bases unmatched. The germline CDR1 and CDR2 sequences are SEHNR and FQNEAQ (reference sequence). The CDR3 is 15 residues long. CDR3 in amino acids: CASSTGTGGYNEQFF. The CDR3, as DNA: TGTGCCAGCAGCACCGGGACAGGGGGATACAATGAGCAGTTCTTC.

The sample holds one count of this clone. CDR3 sequence: CASSFVWGGEQFF. In DNA form, the CDR3 reads TGTGCCAGCAGTTTTGTGTGGGGCGGTGAGCAGTTCTTC. The chain recombines TRBV2 with TRBJ2-1, with a tentative D call TRBD1 (5 bases). V was trimmed by 5 bases and J by 9 bases, leaving 14 bases between them. The CDR3 is 13 residues long. The germline CDR1 and CDR2 sequences are SNHLY and FYNNEI.

In this sample, this clone turned up once. This chain joins TRBV6-4 and TRBJ1-4; no definite D call. The CDR3 loop spans 17 amino acids. Germline V CDR1 and CDR2: MRHNA, SNTAGT. V dropped 2 bases and J dropped 4 bases, with 17 bases sitting between them. CDR3 coding DNA: TGTGCCAGCAGTGACGCTGAGAGCCGCAAGGGTAATGAAAAACTGTTTTTT. Its protein is CASSDAESRKGNEKLFF.

J is TRBJ1-3 and V is TRBV2, with D hard to call. CDR3 length: 14 residues. V gave up 6 bases and J gave up 1 base, with 10 bases separating them. Germline V gene lookup returns CDR1 SNHLY and CDR2 FYNNEI. The CDR3 here is CASSRQPSGNTIYF. The CDR3 DNA follows: TGTGCCAGCAGCCGGCAGCCTTCTGGAAACACCATATATTTT. Together with reference TRBV2 and TRBJ1-3, the CDR3 gives the full variable domain: EPEVTQTPSHQVTQMGQEVILRCVPISNHLYFYWYRQILGQKVEFLVSFYNNEISEKSEIFDDQFSVERPDGSNFTLKIRSTKLEDSAMYFCASSRQPSGNTIYFGEGSWLTVV.

The V call is TRBV3-1 (or the pseudogene TRBV3-2), the J call TRBJ1-2; the D is unclear. This CDR3 spans 14 amino acids. The ends were cut back, 5 bases at V and 2 bases at J, with 12 bases in the middle. The V gene's germline CDR1 is LGHDT and CDR2 YNNKEL (reference sequence). The DNA for the CDR3 is TGTGCCAGCAGCTATCTCACAGTAAACTATGGCTACACCTTC. Amino acids: CASSYLTVNYGYTF.

There are a few counts of this clone. The CDR3 DNA is TGTGCCAGTAGTAAGGGACACGGCTACTCTGGGGCCAACGTCCTGACTTTC. Encoded protein: CASSKGHGYSGANVLTF. V gene TRBV19 combines with J gene TRBJ2-6, with D maybe TRBD1 (6 bases). V lost 4 bases and J 0 bases, leaving 13 bases between the germline ends. The CDR3 consists of 17 residues. Germline CDR1 and CDR2: LNHDA and SQIVND (reference sequence). Full variable domain (remainder filled in from reference TRBV19 and TRBJ2-6): DGGITQSPKYLFRKEGQNVTLSCEQNLNHDAMYWYRQDPGQGLRLIYYSQIVNDFQKGDIAEGYSVSREKKESFPLTVTSAQKNPTAFYLCASSKGHGYSGANVLTFGAGSRLTVL.

The genes are TRBV11-3 and TRBJ2-6, with 7 positions matching TRBD1. Germline CDR1 reads SGHNT; CDR2 reads YENEEA. The CDR3 runs to 17 residues. Losses at the gene ends were 11 bases for V and 0 bases for J; bases not matched to a gene: 13. CDR3 amino acids: CASRDSSRHSGANVLTF. CDR3 nucleotide sequence: TGTGCCTCGAGGGACAGCTCTCGACACTCTGGGGCCAACGTCCTGACTTTC. Full variable domain (rest looked up from reference TRBV11-3 and TRBJ2-6): EAGVVQSPRYKIIEKKQPVAFWCNPISGHNTLYWYLQNLGQGPELLIRYENEEAVDDSQLPKDRFSAERLKGVDSTLKIQPAELGDSAVYLCASRDSSRHSGANVLTFGAGSRLTVL.

V gene TRBV6-1 combines with J gene TRBJ2-7, with D possibly being TRBD2 (5 bases). V was pared by 6 bases and J by 3 bases, with 9 bases between. The CDR3 covers 12 residues. Germline CDR1 and CDR2: MNHNS and SASEGT. CDR3 sequence (DNA): TGTGCCAGCAGAACGGAGGACTACGAGCAGTACTTC. Encoded protein: CASRTEDYEQYF.

The rearrangement links TRBV18 to TRBJ1-6, with D uncertain. Germline-derived CDR1 and CDR2 are KGHSH and LQKENI. Trimming stripped 1 base from V and 5 bases from J, with 6 bases between. The CDR3 sequence is 14 residues long. DNA of the CDR3: TGTGCCAGCTCACCACGGGAGAATAATTCACCCCTCCACTTT. Protein product: CASSPRENNSPLHF.